The 23 T cell receptor beta chains listed next were all sequenced from one sample in a study of cytomegalovirus exposure and HLA in healthy donors. PCR primers comprised 60 Vbeta and 13 Jbeta primers. Sequencing used immunoSEQ multiplex PCR; TCRdb keeps in-frame clones, though not all of them. The sample includes 35,000 to 45,000 clones, less than 75% of them seen just once. What was sequenced was PBMCs. The receptors come from a man between 60 and 75 years old in good health and CMV-seropositive.

This clone has just a few counts. The chain carries TRBV30 and TRBJ2-7, with TRBD2 matching over 7 bases. Germline assignment: CDR1 GTSNPN and CDR2 SVGIG (reference sequence). The CDR3 has 13 amino acids. Germline trimming cut 3 bases from V and 0 bases from J; bases unmatched to any gene: 2. The DNA for the CDR3 is TGTGCCTGGAGGGGCGGGAGCTCCTACGAGCAGTACTTC. As protein: CAWRGGSSYEQYF. The full variable domain, in which reference TRBV30 and TRBJ2-7 provide the parts outside the CDR3, is SQTIHQWPATLVQPVGSPLSLECTVEGTSNPNLYWYRQAAGRGLQLLFYSVGIGQISSEVPQNLSASRPQDRQFILSSKKLLLSDSGFYLCAWRGGSSYEQYFGPGTRLTVT.

This clone was seen just once. The gene calls are TRBV9 and TRBJ2-3, with a weak D call TRBD1 (5 bases). This CDR3 has 13 amino acids. The V gene lost 4 bases and the J gene lost 2 bases, with 8 bases spanning the gap. Germline-derived CDR1 and CDR2 are SGDLS and YYNGEE. The CDR3 reads CASSPRDTDTQYF. The CDR3 nucleotides read TGTGCCAGCAGCCCCAGGGACACAGATACGCAGTATTTT.

The rearrangement uses TRBV7-9 and TRBJ2-6; D may be TRBD1 (5 bases). CDR1 and CDR2 from the germline V gene are SEHNR and FQNEAQ (reference sequence). The CDR3 totals 18 residues. Trimming removed 6 bases from V and 4 bases from J, with 22 bases in between. CDR3 in DNA: TGTGCCAGCAGGCACTCCGGGCCTCAGGGTTCCGGGGCCAACGTCCTGACTTTC. Residues: CASRHSGPQGSGANVLTF.

This chain links TRBV5-1 with TRBJ2-3; 8 bases agree with TRBD1. From germline, CDR1 is SGHRS and CDR2 YFSETQ. This CDR3 region has 12 residues. The junction had 3 bases not matched to a gene; V was cut back by 9 bases and J by 3 bases. As DNA, the CDR3 is TGCGCCACCCGACAGGGGACAGATACGCAGTATTTT. Residues: CATRQGTDTQYF.

The chain has TRBV29-1 and TRBJ1-2; D remains unclear. The V gene's germline CDR1 is SQVTM and CDR2 ANQGSEA. This CDR3 comprises 12 residues. Deletions cut 5 bases from V and 4 bases from J, with 11 bases between. CDR3 coding DNA: TGCAGCGTTAGTAGGGAGGGCTATGGCTACACCTTC. Translated: CSVSREGYGYTF.

This chain's CDR3 is CASSQRTRGSTQYF. As DNA, the CDR3 is TGTGCCAGCAGCCAACGTACTAGAGGCTCGACCCAGTACTTC. The chain recombines TRBV4-2 with TRBJ2-5, with D possibly TRBD2 on 5 matching bases. The CDR3 sequence is 14 residues long. From germline, CDR1 is LGHNA and CDR2 YNFKEQ. Trimming removed 2 bases at V and 7 bases at J, with 14 bases between.

The chain has TRBV9 and TRBJ1-1, with 7 positions matching TRBD1. V trimming: 3 bases; J trimming: 3 bases; junction bases outside the gene matches: 5. The germline CDR1 and CDR2 sequences are SGDLS and YYNGEE. The CDR3 runs to 14 residues. The CDR3 is CASSAITGDTEAFF. CDR3 nucleotide sequence: TGTGCCAGCAGCGCGATAACAGGGGACACTGAAGCTTTCTTT.

CDR3 in amino acids: CASSLLTGQNNEKLFF. In DNA form, the CDR3 reads TGTGCCAGCAGCTTATTAACGGGACAAAATAATGAAAAACTGTTTTTT. J is TRBJ1-4 and V is TRBV7-9, with D maybe TRBD1 (6 bases). Deletions cut 2 bases from V and 4 bases from J, with 14 bases between. CDR3 size: 16 residues. Germline-derived CDR1 and CDR2 are SEHNR and FQNEAQ (reference sequence).

This chain connects TRBV10-3 to TRBJ2-3, with D possibly being TRBD2 (7 bases). Germline CDR1 ENHRY, CDR2 SYGVKD. The CDR3 covers 16 residues. Between the trimmed V and J ends, which lost 6 bases and 1 base, there was a span of 17 bases. The CDR3: CAISGRGGGGTDTQYF. In DNA, the CDR3 is TGTGCCATCAGCGGAAGAGGAGGGGGGGGCACAGATACGCAGTATTTT.

The rearrangement links TRBV5-4 to TRBJ2-7; TRBD1 matches 9 bases. CDR3 size: 16 residues. Germline values: CDR1 SGHNT, CDR2 YYREEE (reference sequence). Trimming cost V 3 bases and J 3 bases; bases outside gene matches: 10. This CDR3 is CASSWGRDRDFYEQYF. The CDR3 DNA sequence: TGTGCCAGCAGCTGGGGCCGGGACAGGGACTTCTACGAGCAGTACTTC.

The gene calls are TRBV5-1 and TRBJ2-5; D might be TRBD2 (5 bases). The V gene lost 4 bases and the J gene lost 4 bases, with 11 bases spanning the gap. Germline loops: CDR1 SGHRS, CDR2 YFSETQ. CDR3 length: 13 amino acids. The CDR3, as DNA: TGCGCCAGCAGCGCCGGGGTGGGAGAGACCCAGTACTTC. It codes for CASSAGVGETQYF.

The chain combines TRBV6-5 with TRBJ2-5; possible D gene TRBD1, 6 bases. V was clipped by 6 bases and J by 2 bases, with 10 bases between them. Germline V gene data show CDR1 as MNHEY and CDR2 as SVGAGI. The CDR3 contains 13 residues. In nucleotides, the CDR3 is TGTGCCAGCAGACAAGGGGGACAAGAGACCCAGTACTTC. This sequence encodes CASRQGGQETQYF.

This clone was recorded a few times. The chain recombines TRBV4-1 with TRBJ2-1; 8 nucleotides agree with TRBD1. The CDR3 consists of 19 residues. The V gene's germline CDR1 is MGHRA and CDR2 YSYEKL. Losses at the gene ends were 5 bases for V and 1 base for J; bases not matched to a gene: 16. In nucleotides, the CDR3 is TGCGCCAGCAGCTCCCTGGTCCCTCGACAGGGGCCTTCCTACAATGAGCAGTTCTTC. It specifies CASSSLVPRQGPSYNEQFF.

This chain links TRBV15 with TRBJ2-5; the D gene is possibly TRBD1 (5 bases). Deletions cut 0 bases from V and 5 bases from J, with 13 bases between. In germline, CDR1 is LNHNV, CDR2 YYDKDF (reference sequence). This CDR3 is built from 15 residues. CDR3 amino acids: CATSRDQGRAETQYF. The CDR3 coding sequence is TGTGCCACCAGCAGAGATCAGGGCAGGGCGGAGACCCAGTACTTC.

The chain recombines TRBV5-6 with TRBJ2-1; 10 bases fit TRBD1. Germline values: CDR1 SGHDT, CDR2 YYEEEE. This CDR3 is built from 17 residues. Losses at the gene ends were 4 bases for V and 3 bases for J; bases not matched to a gene: 10. CDR3 amino acids: CASSQGQGPPHYNEQFF. The CDR3 bases are TGTGCCAGCAGCCAGGGACAGGGGCCCCCACACTACAATGAGCAGTTCTTC.

This clone is classed as medium-sized. The chain joins TRBV6-5 to TRBJ2-1; tentatively, D is TRBD1 (5 bases). V dropped 5 bases and J dropped 5 bases, with 10 bases sitting between them. The V gene's germline CDR1 is MNHEY and CDR2 SVGAGI. There are 13 residues in the CDR3. This CDR3 is CASSTRQNNEQFF. The CDR3 nucleotides read TGTGCCAGCAGTACCCGACAGAACAATGAGCAGTTCTTC.

V and J are TRBV18 and TRBJ2-7; TRBD2 matches at 10 bases. Germline CDR1 reads KGHSH; CDR2 reads LQKENI. Losses at the gene ends were 0 bases for V and 2 bases for J; bases not matched to a gene: 4. This CDR3 comprises 16 residues. CDR3 amino acids: CASSPPVLAGAYEQYF. The CDR3 DNA reads TGTGCCAGCTCACCACCGGTCCTAGCGGGAGCCTACGAGCAGTACTTC.

The rearrangement uses TRBV21-1 and TRBJ1-4. TRBV21-1 is a pseudogene. The CDR3 is made up of 14 amino acids. CDR3 protein: CASSKGGEDEKLFF. CDR3 bases: TGTGCCAGCAGCAAGGGAGGAGAAGATGAAAAACTGTTTTTT.

This chain joins TRBV9 and TRBJ1-1, with unresolved D. The V gene lost 0 bases and the J gene lost 1 base, with 7 bases spanning the gap. Germline CDR1 SGDLS, CDR2 YYNGEE. The CDR3 is made up of 14 amino acids. CDR3 in amino acids: CASSVGRGNTEAFF. For the CDR3, the DNA is TGTGCCAGCAGCGTAGGAAGAGGGAACACTGAAGCTTTCTTT. Drawing the rest from reference TRBV9 and TRBJ1-1, the complete variable domain is DSGVTQTPKHLITATGQRVTLRCSPRSGDLSVYWYQQSLDQGLQFLIQYYNGEERAKGNILERFSAQQFPDLHSELNLSSLELGDSALYFCASSVGRGNTEAFFGQGTRLTVV.

The rearrangement links TRBV7-9 to TRBJ2-6, with 8 bases fitting TRBD2. CDR1 SEHNR and CDR2 FQNEAQ come from the germline V gene (reference sequence). The V segment lost 2 bases and the J segment 1 base; nucleotides outside the gene matches: 7. The CDR3 spans 18 residues. In DNA form, the CDR3 reads TGTGCCAGCAGCTTATCTCCCGGACTAGCTTCTGGGGCCAACGTCCTGACTTTC. Protein: CASSLSPGLASGANVLTF.

The V gene is TRBV4-2, the J gene TRBJ1-2; tentative D call: TRBD1 (5 bases). This CDR3 spans 16 amino acids. Germline CDR1 is LGHNA and CDR2 is YNFKEQ. V was pared by 0 bases and J by 1 base, with 12 bases between. In nucleotides, the CDR3 is TGTGCCAGCAGCCAAGATCTTGCGGGGGGTAACTATGGCTACACCTTC. This translates into CASSQDLAGGNYGYTF.

This chain uses TRBV18 with TRBJ2-7; D unresolved. Per the germline V gene, CDR1 is KGHSH and CDR2 is LQKENI. V lost 3 bases, J lost 4 bases, and 16 bases lay in between. The CDR3 contains 15 residues. The CDR3 region has the DNA TGTGCCAGCTCACCTACCTACGAGGCGTTGTACGAGCAGTACTTC. Translated, it gives CASSPTYEALYEQYF.

This chain links TRBV11-2 with TRBJ2-5, with TRBD1 identical over 8 bases. The CDR3 covers 16 residues. V lost 1 base, J lost 4 bases, and 8 bases stayed unmatched. Germline lookup yields CDR1 SGHAT and CDR2 FQNNGV. CDR3 DNA: TGTGCCAGCAGCTTAGTGGCAGGGGGCGCAGGAGAGACCCAGTACTTC. Encoded protein: CASSLVAGGAGETQYF.